Below are 19 T cell receptor beta chains sequenced from a single sample in a study of blood T cells in healthy people across ages. A second PCR of 7 to 11 cycles used a sample-barcoded 5' primer and a J-beta primer mix. TCRdb re-called the 5' RACE reads through MiXCR, storing one row per CDR3 protein. The sample has approximately 900,000 distinct CDR3 sequences, roughly 28% seen once. These same data were also listed under a study on T cells of mothers and their children.

Sequencing used blood. These TCRs come from a woman between 40 and 50 years old in good health.

The sample holds a few counts of this clonotype. The chain carries TRBV6-2 or TRBV6-3 and TRBJ1-5, with D hard to call. Trimming took off 0 bases at V and 0 bases at J, with 9 bases between the two ends. The CDR3 sequence is 16 residues long. CDR1 is MNHEY, CDR2 SVGEGT, per germline. CDR3 residues: CASSYSVIYSNQPQHF. The CDR3, as DNA: TGTGCCAGCAGTTACTCCGTCATCTATAGCAATCAGCCCCAGCATTTT.

This clonotype was seen repeatedly, ten times or more. The rearrangement uses TRBV6-5 and TRBJ2-7; maybe TRBD1 (6 bases). V was shortened by 2 bases and J by 5 bases, with 16 bases between the two germline ends. Germline V gene sequence: CDR1 MNHEY, CDR2 SVGAGI. The CDR3 length is 15 residues. The DNA of the CDR3 is TGTGCCAGCAGTTACGCCCTACAGGGTTCGCACGAGCAGTACTTC. The encoded protein is CASSYALQGSHEQYF.

The V call is TRBV7-8, the J call TRBJ1-6, with a tentative D call TRBD1 (5 bases). Deletions cut 4 bases from V and 0 bases from J, with 10 bases between. Germline V lookup: CDR1 SGHVS, CDR2 FQNEAQ. CDR3 length equals 16 residues. The CDR3 bases are TGTGCCAGCAGCTCGTCAGGGAGCTCCTATAATTCACCCCTCCACTTT. Translating gives CASSSSGSSYNSPLHF.

This clonotype was recorded many times. V and J are TRBV6-5 and TRBJ2-5, with unresolved D. The CDR3 covers 11 residues. The germline gives CDR1 MNHEY, CDR2 SVGAGI. V was shortened by 4 bases and J by 5 bases, with 5 bases between the two germline ends. Written as DNA, the CDR3 is TGTGCCAGCAGTTCGCCGGAGACCCAGTACTTC. It translates to CASSSPETQYF.

This clonotype was counted many times. This rearrangement joins TRBV5-6 to TRBJ2-1; 9 nucleotides line up with TRBD1. CDR1 is SGHDT, CDR2 YYEEEE, per germline. This CDR3 region has 12 residues. The V and J ends lost 9 bases and 10 bases, in that order; junction bases with no gene match: 8. CDR3 coding DNA: TGTGCCACCTGGGGACAGGGAGAAGAGCAGTTCTTC. This translates into CATWGQGEEQFF.

The rearrangement uses TRBV15 and TRBJ2-1, with TRBD1 matching over 7 bases. CDR3 length equals 18 residues. With V trimmed by 3 bases and J by 7 bases, 18 bases remained unmatched. Germline V gives CDR1 LNHNV, CDR2 YYDKDF (reference sequence). CDR3 residues: CATSRKLGQTSRGNEQFF. The CDR3 DNA follows: TGTGCCACCAGCAGGAAATTGGGACAGACTTCTAGGGGGAATGAGCAGTTCTTC.

This clonotype came up a few times. V gene TRBV7-2 combines with J gene TRBJ1-2; the D is unclear. This CDR3 is 13 amino acids long. Germline CDR1 is SGHTA and CDR2 is FQGNSA. V was trimmed by 6 bases and J by 8 bases, leaving 16 bases between them. The CDR3 reads CASSLYRGEGYTF. CDR3 DNA sequence: TGTGCCAGCAGTTTATATCGTGGGGAGGGCTACACCTTC.

This clonotype was counted many times. The rearrangement links TRBV29-1 to TRBJ2-7; 9 bases are a match to TRBD1. From germline, CDR1 is SQVTM and CDR2 ANQGSEA. The CDR3 loop spans 14 amino acids. Trimming removed 5 bases from V and 5 bases from J; junction bases left unmatched: 10. This CDR3 is CSVRDPDRGHEQYF. The CDR3 bases are TGCAGCGTTAGGGATCCGGACAGGGGCCACGAGCAGTACTTC.

There are many counts of this clonotype. This sequence joins TRBV20-1 and TRBJ1-1; D gene unclear. Per the germline V gene, CDR1 is DFQATT and CDR2 is SNEGSKA (reference sequence). The CDR3 covers 13 residues. Trimming cost V 6 bases and J 4 bases, with 15 bases left between them. CDR3: CSAPKTRSTEAFF. DNA for the CDR3: TGCAGTGCCCCCAAAACCCGGAGCACTGAAGCTTTCTTT.

This clonotype was found a few times. The chain has TRBV7-9 and TRBJ1-6, with a tentative D call TRBD1 (6 bases). This CDR3 is built from 13 residues. The V gene lost 5 bases and the J gene lost 5 bases, with 7 bases spanning the gap. Germline CDR1 is SEHNR and CDR2 is FQNEAQ (reference sequence). CDR3 nucleotides: TGTGCCAGCAGCGGACAGAATAATTCACCCCTCCACTTT. It specifies CASSGQNNSPLHF.

The V and J genes are TRBV27 and TRBJ2-5; TRBD2 might be the D (6 bases). Trimming stripped 1 base from V and 1 base from J, with 10 bases between. The CDR3 spans 15 residues. From germline, CDR1 is MNHEY and CDR2 SMNVEV (reference sequence). CDR3 DNA: TGTGCCAGCAGTTTATTCGGGAGCGGCCAAGAGACCCAGTACTTC. Translated, it gives CASSLFGSGQETQYF.

At least ten counts were recorded for this clonotype. The V call is TRBV5-1, the J call TRBJ2-7, with D possibly TRBD1 on 6 matching bases. Trimming shortened V by 0 bases and J by 0 bases, and 10 bases separated the two germline ends. The CDR3 extends over 15 amino acids. The germline V gene has CDR1 SGHRS and CDR2 YFSETQ. The CDR3 region is CASSLEGGLSYEQYF. DNA of the CDR3: TGCGCCAGCAGCTTGGAAGGGGGTCTCTCCTACGAGCAGTACTTC.

The V call is TRBV27, the J call TRBJ1-6, with D hard to call. The CDR3 spans 12 residues. With 5 bases removed from V and 11 bases from J, the gap between germline ends came to 10 bases. CDR1 and CDR2 from the germline V gene are MNHEY and SMNVEV (reference sequence). This CDR3 is CASSTEGTPLHF. DNA for the CDR3: TGTGCCAGCAGTACCGAGGGAACACCCCTCCACTTT.

This clonotype appeared many times. The gene calls are TRBV7-8 and TRBJ2-5; 11 nucleotides agree with TRBD2. From germline, CDR1 is SGHVS and CDR2 FQNEAQ. The CDR3 runs 16 residues. Trimming removed 5 bases from V and 4 bases from J; junction bases left unmatched: 9. The CDR3 DNA reads as TGTGCCAGCAGCCCCAAACTAGCGGGGGTTTTAGAGACCCAGTACTTC. Its protein product is CASSPKLAGVLETQYF. Together with reference TRBV7-8 and TRBJ2-5, the CDR3 gives the full variable domain: GAGVSQSPRYKVAKRGQDVALRCDPISGHVSLFWYQQALGQGPEFLTYFQNEAQLDKSGLPSDRFFAERPEGSVSTLKIQRTQQEDSAVYLCASSPKLAGVLETQYFGPGTRLLVL.

The CDR3 sequence is CASSGGTGSLYEQYF. The CDR3 DNA reads as TGCGCCAGCAGCGGAGGGACAGGGAGTCTTTACGAGCAGTACTTC. The chain combines TRBV5-1 with TRBJ2-7; TRBD1 agrees at 9 bases. With 4 bases clipped from V and 4 bases from J, the junction kept 9 bases outside the gene matches. The germline V gene encodes CDR1 SGHRS and CDR2 YFSETQ. The CDR3 sequence is 15 residues long.

This clonotype appeared many times. The chain carries TRBV2 and TRBJ2-1; tentative D call: TRBD2 (5 bases). This CDR3 contains 15 residues. V was trimmed by 1 base and J by 0 bases, leaving 7 bases between them. In germline, CDR1 is SNHLY, CDR2 FYNNEI. The CDR3 sequence: CASSEDAGSYNEQFF. Here the CDR3 DNA reads TGTGCCAGCAGTGAAGACGCGGGCTCCTACAATGAGCAGTTCTTC. The whole variable domain, remainder taken from reference TRBV2 and TRBJ2-1, is EPEVTQTPSHQVTQMGQEVILRCVPISNHLYFYWYRQILGQKVEFLVSFYNNEISEKSEIFDDQFSVERPDGSNFTLKIRSTKLEDSAMYFCASSEDAGSYNEQFFGPGTRLTVL.

V gene TRBV7-2 combines with J gene TRBJ1-4; perhaps TRBD1 as D (5 bases). The V gene lost 5 bases and the J gene lost 0 bases, with 16 bases spanning the gap. The CDR3 consists of 17 residues. CDR1 and CDR2 (germline): SGHTA, FQGNSA. The CDR3 protein is CASSRGGTNPTNEKLFF. The CDR3 coding sequence is TGTGCCAGCAGCCGCGGGGGAACTAATCCAACTAATGAAAAACTGTTTTTT.

In regard to this clonotype: One base away lies a much larger clone, so this may be a sequencing read error. The V call is TRBV12-3 or TRBV12-4, the J call TRBJ1-2, with TRBD1 matching over 9 bases. The CDR3 runs to 14 residues. Trimming took 5 bases from V and 7 from J; bases not matched to a gene: 8. The CDR3 DNA reads TGTGCCAGCAGTCCCGGACAGGGGTGTGGTGGCTACACCTTC. It translates to CASSPGQGCGGYTF.

This chain uses TRBV7-2 with TRBJ2-1; D uncertain. Trimming stripped 4 bases from V and 2 bases from J, with 3 bases between. The CDR3 consists of 12 residues. Germline loops: CDR1 SGHTA, CDR2 FQGNSA. CDR3 sequence: CASSWAYNEQFF. The CDR3 DNA is TGTGCCAGCAGCTGGGCCTACAATGAGCAGTTCTTC.